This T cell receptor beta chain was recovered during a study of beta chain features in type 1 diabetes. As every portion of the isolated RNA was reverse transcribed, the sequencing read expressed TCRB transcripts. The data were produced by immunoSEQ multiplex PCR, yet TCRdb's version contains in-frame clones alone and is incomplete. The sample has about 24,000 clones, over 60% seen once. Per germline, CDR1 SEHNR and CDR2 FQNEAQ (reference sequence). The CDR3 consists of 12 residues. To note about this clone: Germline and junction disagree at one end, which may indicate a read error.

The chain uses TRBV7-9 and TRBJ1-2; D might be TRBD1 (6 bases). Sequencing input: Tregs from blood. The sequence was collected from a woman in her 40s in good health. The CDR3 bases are TGTGCCAGCAGCCTGACAGGATATGGCTACATCTTC. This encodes CASSLTGYGYIF.